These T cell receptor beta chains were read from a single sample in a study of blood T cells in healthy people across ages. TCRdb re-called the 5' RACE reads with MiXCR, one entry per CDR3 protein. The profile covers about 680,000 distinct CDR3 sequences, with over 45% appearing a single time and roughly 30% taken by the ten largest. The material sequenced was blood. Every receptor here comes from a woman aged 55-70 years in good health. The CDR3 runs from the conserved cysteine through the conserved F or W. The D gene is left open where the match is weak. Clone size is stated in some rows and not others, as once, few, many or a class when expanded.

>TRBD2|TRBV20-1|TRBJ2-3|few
CSARDLGGSSDTQYF
TGCAGTGCTAGAGATCTTGGCGGGAGTTCAGATACGCAGTATTTT
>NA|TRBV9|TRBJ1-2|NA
CTSSVEGPGGYTF
TGTACCAGCAGCGTAGAGGGTCCGGGGGGCTACACCTTC
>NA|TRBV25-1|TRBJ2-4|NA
CASSDSGLAKNIQYF
TGTGCCAGCAGTGATAGCGGTCTAGCCAAAAACATTCAGTACTTC
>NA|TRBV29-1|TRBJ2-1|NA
CTGLGGYNEQFF
TGCACGGGGTTAGGGGGATACAATGAGCAGTTCTTC
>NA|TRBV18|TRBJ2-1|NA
CARSPPQGLGEQFF
TGTGCCAGATCACCACCGCAGGGGTTGGGTGAGCAGTTCTTC
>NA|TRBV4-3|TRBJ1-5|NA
CASSQDSGYGQPQHF
TGCGCCAGCAGCCAAGATTCAGGGTATGGCCAGCCCCAGCATTTT
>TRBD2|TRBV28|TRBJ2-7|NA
CASSLTSASSSYEQYF
TGTGCCAGCAGTTTGACTAGCGCGTCGAGCTCCTACGAGCAGTACTTC
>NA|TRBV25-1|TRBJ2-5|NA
CASSPHRGASETQYF
TGTGCCAGCAGCCCCCATAGGGGGGCTTCGGAGACCCAGTACTTC
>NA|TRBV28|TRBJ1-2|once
CASSSRDLTLASFGYIF
TGTGCCAGCAGTTCCCGCGATCTTACTCTCGCCTCGTTTGGCTACATCTTC
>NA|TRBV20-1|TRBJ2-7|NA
CSGLLAGEQYF
TGCAGCGGGCTGCTAGCTGGCGAGCAGTACTTC
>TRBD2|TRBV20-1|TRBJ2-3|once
CSARDRTSGRRDTQYF
TGCAGTGCTAGAGATAGGACTAGCGGGAGGAGGGATACGCAGTATTTT
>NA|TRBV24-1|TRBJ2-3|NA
CATSVLRQGTDTQYF
TGTGCCACCAGTGTCCTCCGTCAGGGGACAGATACGCAGTATTTT
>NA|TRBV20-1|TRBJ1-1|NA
CSASGGILNTEAFF
TGCAGTGCTAGCGGCGGGATATTGAACACTGAAGCTTTCTTT
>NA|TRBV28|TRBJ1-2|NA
CASSSGTTYYTF
TGTGCCAGCAGTTCAGGGACCACATACTACACCTTC
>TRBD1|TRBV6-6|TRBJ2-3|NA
CASALSQGFTDTQYF
TGTGCCAGCGCCTTATCACAGGGGTTCACAGATACGCAGTATTTT
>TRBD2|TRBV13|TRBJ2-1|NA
CASSPTVAGGGEQFF
TGTGCCAGCAGCCCCACCGTAGCGGGAGGGGGTGAGCAGTTCTTC
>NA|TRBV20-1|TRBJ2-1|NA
CSAGDSDEQFF
TGCAGTGCTGGAGACTCGGATGAGCAGTTCTTC
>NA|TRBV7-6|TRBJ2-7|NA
CASSSGHGTYEQYF
TGTGCCAGCAGCTCCGGACACGGAACCTACGAGCAGTACTTC
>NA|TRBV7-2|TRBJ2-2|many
CASSFEGGHNTGELFF
TGTGCCAGCAGCTTTGAGGGGGGGCATAACACCGGGGAGCTGTTTTTT
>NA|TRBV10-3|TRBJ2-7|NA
CAISERQDHEQYF
TGTGCCATCAGTGAGAGACAGGACCACGAGCAGTACTTC
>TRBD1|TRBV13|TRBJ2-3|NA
CASSLEQGRQYF
TGTGCCAGCAGCTTAGAACAGGGGCGGCAGTATTTT
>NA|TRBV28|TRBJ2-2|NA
CASSSLAQPNTGELFF
TGTGCCAGCAGCTCACTAGCCCAACCGAACACCGGGGAGCTGTTTTTT
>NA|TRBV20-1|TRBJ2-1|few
CSALGEASYNEQFF
TGCAGTGCTCTAGGTGAGGCCTCCTACAATGAGCAGTTCTTC
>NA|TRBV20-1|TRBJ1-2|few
CSAPRESYGYTF
TGCAGTGCTCCGAGGGAGTCCTATGGCTACACCTTC
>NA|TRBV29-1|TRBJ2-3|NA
CSVEEGVSTDTQYF
TGCAGCGTTGAAGAGGGGGTTAGCACAGATACGCAGTATTTT
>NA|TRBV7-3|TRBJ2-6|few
CASSPSPYSGANVLTF
TGTGCCAGCAGCCCAAGCCCATACTCTGGGGCCAACGTCCTGACTTTC